The rows below give T cell receptor beta chains drawn from one sample of a study of vaccination and CD4 T cells after COVID-19. One entry per CDR3 protein results from TCRdb running MiXCR on the PCR reads. The sample holds 31,000 or so distinct CDR3 sequences, about 50% seen once. Here the sequenced sample was CD4+ T cells from blood, taken about 7 months after SARS-CoV-2 vaccination. The receptor set was obtained from a human donor who had recovered from COVID-19. The CDR3 runs from the conserved cysteine through the conserved F or W. A D gene is named only where the DNA matches it firmly. Some rows have no size entry. The others give once, few or many, or a class for an expanded clone.

D | J | V | size | length | CDR3 | DNA
NA | TRBJ1-5 | TRBV20-1 | NA | 13 | CSAYYSGNQPQHF | TGCAGTGCTTACTACAGCGGCAATCAGCCCCAGCATTTT
NA | TRBJ1-1 | TRBV7-3 | NA | 13 | CASSSGQYTEAFF | TGTGCCAGCAGCTCCGGACAGTACACTGAAGCTTTCTTT
NA | TRBJ1-5 | TRBV4-1 | NA | 15 | CASSQGPNSNQPQHF | TGCGCCAGCAGCCAAGGACCGAATAGCAATCAGCCCCAGCATTTT
NA | TRBJ2-2 | TRBV7-2 | NA | 17 | CASSLGGTREWSGELFF | TGTGCCAGCAGCTTAGGGGGTACTAGGGAGTGGTCCGGGGAGCTGTTTTTT
NA | TRBJ2-1 | TRBV6-1 | NA | 12 | CASSLDWHEQFF | TGTGCCAGCAGCCTGGACTGGCACGAGCAGTTCTTC
NA | TRBJ2-5 | TRBV6-2/TRBV6-3 | few | 18 | CASSYHPGTPPSKETQYF | TGTGCCAGCAGTTACCACCCAGGGACTCCCCCATCGAAGGAGACCCAGTACTTC
TRBD2 | TRBJ2-3 | TRBV10-3 | NA | 15 | CAISQLAGGPATQYF | TGTGCCATCAGTCAACTAGCGGGAGGGCCTGCTACGCAGTATTTT
TRBD1 | TRBJ2-7 | TRBV28 | NA | 16 | CASSSWDRESPYEQYF | TGTGCCAGCAGTTCGTGGGACAGGGAGTCACCTTACGAGCAGTACTTC
TRBD2 | TRBJ2-7 | TRBV29-1 | NA | 14 | CSVELAGPSYEQYF | TGCAGCGTTGAACTAGCGGGCCCCTCCTACGAGCAGTACTTC
NA | TRBJ2-2 | TRBV19 | NA | 16 | CASSAPTGRNTGELFF | TGTGCCAGTAGTGCACCGACAGGACGGAACACCGGGGAGCTGTTTTTT
NA | TRBJ2-5 | TRBV2 | NA | 13 | CASSEEVRETQYF | TGTGCCAGCAGTGAAGAGGTCAGGGAGACCCAGTACTTC
NA | TRBJ2-5 | TRBV19 | NA | 15 | CASSRAPEIQETQYF | TGTGCCAGTAGTAGAGCTCCAGAAATACAAGAGACCCAGTACTTC
TRBD2 | TRBJ2-5 | TRBV6-5 | NA | 15 | CASSYSAGGQETQYF | TGTGCCAGCAGTTACTCAGCGGGGGGGCAGGAGACCCAGTACTTC
NA | TRBJ2-7 | TRBV20-1 | NA | 13 | CSARRSGSYEQYF | TGCAGTGCTCGGAGATCGGGTTCCTACGAGCAGTACTTC
NA | TRBJ2-5 | TRBV6-4 | NA | 19 | CASSLGFGRVHTGQETQYF | TGTGCCAGCAGCTTAGGTTTCGGCAGGGTCCACACCGGACAAGAGACCCAGTACTTC
NA | TRBJ2-3 | TRBV20-1 | NA | 16 | CSVHLSGGESTDTQYF | TGCAGTGTTCACCTTTCAGGGGGGGAGAGCACAGATACGCAGTATTTT
NA | TRBJ2-1 | TRBV7-3 | NA | 15 | CASSSPGASDNEQFF | TGTGCCAGCAGCTCCCCTGGGGCTAGCGACAATGAGCAGTTCTTC
NA | TRBJ2-3 | TRBV19 | NA | 14 | CATQTESAADTQYF | TGTGCCACTCAAACAGAATCCGCCGCAGATACGCAGTATTTT
NA | TRBJ2-2 | TRBV7-9 | NA | 13 | CASRKELTGELFF | TGTGCCAGCAGGAAGGAGCTTACCGGGGAGCTGTTTTTT
TRBD2 | TRBJ2-3 | TRBV4-3 | NA | 15 | CASSQDPASGPPRYF | TGCGCCAGCAGCCAAGATCCGGCTAGCGGGCCCCCTCGGTATTTT
TRBD2 | TRBJ2-7 | TRBV7-2 | few | 15 | CASSYLAGGAYEQYF | TGTGCCAGCAGCTATTTAGCGGGAGGGGCCTACGAGCAGTACTTC
NA | TRBJ2-5 | TRBV21-1 | NA | 12 | CASSDRAETQYF | TGTGCCAGCTCAGACAGGGCGGAGACCCAGTACTTC
NA | TRBJ2-7 | TRBV28 | NA | 15 | CASSLGGSSSYEQYF | TGTGCCAGCAGTCTAGGAGGTTCGAGCTCCTACGAGCAGTACTTC
TRBD1 | TRBJ2-3 | TRBV7-2 | few | 12 | CASSEDRVAQYF | TGTGCCAGCAGCGAAGACAGGGTGGCGCAGTATTTT
NA | TRBJ1-2 | TRBV29-1 | NA | 12 | CSVGDRTYGYTF | TGCAGCGTAGGGGACCGAACTTATGGCTACACCTTC
TRBD2 | TRBJ2-5 | TRBV27 | NA | 17 | CASSSTPGTSYQETQYF | TGTGCCAGCAGTTCCACGCCTGGGACTAGCTATCAAGAGACCCAGTACTTC
NA | TRBJ1-2 | TRBV28 | NA | 13 | CASRLTGNYGYTF | TGTGCCAGCAGATTAACAGGGAACTATGGCTACACCTTC
NA | TRBJ2-3 | TRBV12-3/TRBV12-4 | NA | 12 | CASSKTTDTQYF | TGTGCCAGCAGCAAGACCACAGATACGCAGTATTTT
TRBD1 | TRBJ2-1 | TRBV6-2/TRBV6-3 | NA | 15 | CASRKRDRGHNEQFF | TGTGCCAGCAGGAAAAGGGACAGGGGGCACAATGAGCAGTTCTTC
NA | TRBJ2-2 | TRBV7-9 | few | 14 | CASFLSGNTGELFF | TGTGCCAGCTTTCTTAGCGGCAACACCGGGGAGCTGTTTTTT
TRBD1 | TRBJ1-2 | TRBV7-2 | few | 15 | CASSSAGQGGYGYTF | TGTGCCAGCAGCTCCGCCGGACAGGGCGGTTATGGCTACACCTTC
NA | TRBJ2-4 | TRBV6-1 | NA | 13 | CASSNTRNDIQYF | TGTGCCAGCAGCAATACTAGGAATGACATTCAGTACTTC
NA | TRBJ1-6 | TRBV20-1 | NA | 14 | CSARGLTYNSPLHF | TGCAGTGCTAGAGGACTAACCTATAATTCACCCCTCCACTTT
TRBD2 | TRBJ2-3 | TRBV11-2 | NA | 17 | CASSFRLAGGGSDTQYF | TGTGCCAGCAGCTTTCGGCTAGCGGGAGGAGGGAGTGATACGCAGTATTTT
NA | TRBJ2-1 | TRBV19 | NA | 15 | CASSEGIRSYNEQFF | TGTGCCAGTAGTGAGGGTATTCGATCCTACAATGAGCAGTTCTTC
TRBD1 | TRBJ2-3 | TRBV7-8 | NA | 17 | CASSLAGQGVSTDTQYF | TGTGCCAGCAGCTTAGCGGGACAGGGGGTGAGCACAGATACGCAGTATTTT
NA | TRBJ2-5 | TRBV30 | few | 15 | CAWTGGGRLQETQYF | TGTGCCTGGACGGGGGGCGGGAGACTCCAAGAGACCCAGTACTTC
NA | TRBJ2-1 | TRBV6-5 | NA | 13 | CASSYSSNNEQFF | TGTGCCAGCAGTTACTCGTCCAATAATGAGCAGTTCTTC
NA | TRBJ2-7 | TRBV20-1 | NA | 15 | CSAHPRLDTRYEQYF | TGCAGTGCTCACCCTCGACTAGACACTCGCTACGAGCAGTACTTC
TRBD2 | TRBJ2-7 | TRBV20-1 | NA | 14 | CSARLTSGRYEQYF | TGCAGTGCTAGGTTGACTAGCGGGAGGTATGAGCAGTACTTC
TRBD2 | TRBJ2-5 | TRBV6-1 | few | 15 | CASSEVGGGQETQYF | TGTGCCAGCAGTGAAGTTGGGGGGGGGCAAGAGACCCAGTACTTC
TRBD1 | TRBJ1-2 | TRBV7-9 | few | 15 | CASRAITGANYGYTF | TGTGCCAGCAGGGCAATTACAGGGGCCAACTATGGCTACACCTTC
TRBD2 | TRBJ2-1 | TRBV28 | NA | 13 | CASGSGAYNEQFF | TGTGCCAGCGGTAGCGGGGCCTACAATGAGCAGTTCTTC
NA | TRBJ1-5 | TRBV27 | NA | 15 | CASSLAHTSNQPQHF | TGTGCCAGCAGTTTGGCGCACACCAGCAATCAGCCCCAGCATTTT
NA | TRBJ1-2 | TRBV29-1 | NA | 13 | CSTLQAANYGYTF | TGCAGCACCCTACAGGCGGCGAACTATGGCTACACCTTC
NA | TRBJ1-2 | TRBV2 | NA | 12 | CASSDRTLGYTF | TGTGCCAGCAGTGACCGGACGCTCGGATACACCTTC
NA | TRBJ1-2 | TRBV6-2/TRBV6-3 | few | 14 | CASSYFNGFYGYTF | TGTGCCAGCAGTTATTTCAACGGCTTCTATGGCTACACCTTC